The T cell receptor (beta chain) described here comes from a study of technical replicates of blood from a few donors. Libraries were prepared by immunoSEQ multiplex PCR; TCRdb keeps only in-frame clonotypes and omits some of them. This table holds 75,000 to 100,000 clones, about 95% found once. Losses at the gene ends were 4 bases for V and 3 bases for J; bases not matched to a gene: 6. The CDR3 length is 15 residues. CDR1 SNHLY and CDR2 FYNNEI come from the germline V gene. V and J are TRBV2 and TRBJ1-5; TRBD1 matches at 7 bases. Input material: T cells isolated from PBMCs. The TCR originated in a human donor in good health. For the CDR3, the DNA is TGTGCCAGCAGTGGGACAGGCCCCTACAATCAGCCCCAGCATTTT. This gives the protein CASSGTGPYNQPQHF.